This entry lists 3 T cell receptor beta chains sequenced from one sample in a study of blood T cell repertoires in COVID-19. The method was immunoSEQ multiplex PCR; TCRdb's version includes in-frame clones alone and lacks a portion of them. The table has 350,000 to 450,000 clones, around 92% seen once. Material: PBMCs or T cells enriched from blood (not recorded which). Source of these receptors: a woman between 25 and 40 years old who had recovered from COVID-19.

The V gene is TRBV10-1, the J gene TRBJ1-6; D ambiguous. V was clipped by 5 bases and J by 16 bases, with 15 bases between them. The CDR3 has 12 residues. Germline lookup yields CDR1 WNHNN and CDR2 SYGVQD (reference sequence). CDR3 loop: CASSPRVRELHF. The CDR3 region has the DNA TGCGCCAGCAGTCCTAGAGTCCGGGAGCTCCACTTT.

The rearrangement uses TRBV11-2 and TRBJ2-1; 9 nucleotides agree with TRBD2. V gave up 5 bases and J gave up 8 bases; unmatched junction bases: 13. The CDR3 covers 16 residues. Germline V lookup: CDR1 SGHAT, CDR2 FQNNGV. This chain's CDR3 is CASSPWAIAGAHEQFF. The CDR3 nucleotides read TGTGCCAGCAGCCCCTGGGCGATAGCGGGAGCGCATGAGCAGTTCTTC.

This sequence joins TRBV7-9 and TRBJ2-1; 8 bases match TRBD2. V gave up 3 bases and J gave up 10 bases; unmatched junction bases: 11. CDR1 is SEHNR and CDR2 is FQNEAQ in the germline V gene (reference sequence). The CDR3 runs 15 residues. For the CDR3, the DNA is TGTGCCAGCAGCTTGGCCGGGACTAGTGGGCTCGAGCAGTTCTTC. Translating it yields CASSLAGTSGLEQFF.